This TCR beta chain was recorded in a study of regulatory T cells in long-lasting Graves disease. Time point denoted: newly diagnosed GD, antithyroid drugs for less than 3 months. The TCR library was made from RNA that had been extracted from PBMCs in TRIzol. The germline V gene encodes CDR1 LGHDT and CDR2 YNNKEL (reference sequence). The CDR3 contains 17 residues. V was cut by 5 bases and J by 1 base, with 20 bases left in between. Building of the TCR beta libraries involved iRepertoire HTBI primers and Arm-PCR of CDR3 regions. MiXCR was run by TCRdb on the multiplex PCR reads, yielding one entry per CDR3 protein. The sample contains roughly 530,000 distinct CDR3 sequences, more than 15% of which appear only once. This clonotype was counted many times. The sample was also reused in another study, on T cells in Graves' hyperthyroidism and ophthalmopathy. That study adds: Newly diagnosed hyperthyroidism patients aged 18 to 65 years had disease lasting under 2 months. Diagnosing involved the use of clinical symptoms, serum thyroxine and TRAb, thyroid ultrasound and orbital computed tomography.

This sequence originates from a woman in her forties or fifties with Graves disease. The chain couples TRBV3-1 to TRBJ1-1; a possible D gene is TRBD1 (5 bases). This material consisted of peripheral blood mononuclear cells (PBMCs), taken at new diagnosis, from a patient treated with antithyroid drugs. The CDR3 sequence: CASSAPSFGGGNTEAFF. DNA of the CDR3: TGTGCCAGCAGCGCACCTTCCTTCGGGGGAGGGAACACTGAAGCTTTCTTT. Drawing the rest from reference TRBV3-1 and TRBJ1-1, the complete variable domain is DTAVSQTPKYLVTQMGNDKSIKCEQNLGHDTMYWYKQDSKKFLKIMFSYNNKELIINETVPNRFSPKSPDKAHLNLHINSLELGDSAVYFCASSAPSFGGGNTEAFFGQGTRLTVV.